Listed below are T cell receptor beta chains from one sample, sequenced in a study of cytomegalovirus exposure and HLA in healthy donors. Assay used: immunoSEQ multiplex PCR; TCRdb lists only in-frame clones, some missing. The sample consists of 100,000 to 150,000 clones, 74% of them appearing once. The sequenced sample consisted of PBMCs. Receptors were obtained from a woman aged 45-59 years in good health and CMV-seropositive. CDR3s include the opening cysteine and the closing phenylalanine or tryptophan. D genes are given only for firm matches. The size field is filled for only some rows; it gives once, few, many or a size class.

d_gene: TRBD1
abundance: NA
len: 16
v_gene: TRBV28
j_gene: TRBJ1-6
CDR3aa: CASSTTGGGGNSPLHF
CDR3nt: TGTGCCAGCAGTACGACAGGGGGGGGAGGAAATTCACCCCTCCACTTT

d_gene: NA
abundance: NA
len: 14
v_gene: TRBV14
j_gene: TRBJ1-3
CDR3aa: CASSTTQSGNTIYF
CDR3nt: TGTGCCAGCTCCACGACACAGTCTGGAAACACCATATATTTT

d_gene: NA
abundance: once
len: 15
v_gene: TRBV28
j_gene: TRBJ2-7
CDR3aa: CASSLLRDTSYEQYF
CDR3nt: TGTGCCAGCAGTTTACTCCGGGACACTTCCTACGAGCAGTACTTC

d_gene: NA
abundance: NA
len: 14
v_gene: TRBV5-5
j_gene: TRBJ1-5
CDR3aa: CASSPDYSNQPQHF
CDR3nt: TGTGCCAGCAGCCCCGACTATAGCAATCAGCCCCAGCATTTT

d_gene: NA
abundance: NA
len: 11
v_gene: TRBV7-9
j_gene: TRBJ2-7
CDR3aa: CASSSNYEQYF
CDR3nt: TGTGCCAGCAGCTCCAACTACGAGCAGTACTTC

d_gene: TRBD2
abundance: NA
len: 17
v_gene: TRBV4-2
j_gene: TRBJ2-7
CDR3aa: CASSRGLAGGSAYEQYF
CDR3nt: TGTGCCAGCAGCCGTGGACTAGCGGGGGGCTCAGCCTACGAGCAGTACTTC

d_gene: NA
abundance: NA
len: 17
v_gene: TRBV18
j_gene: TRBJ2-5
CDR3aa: CASSPQEGAMGQETQYF
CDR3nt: TGTGCCAGCTCACCACAGGAGGGGGCGATGGGCCAAGAGACCCAGTACTTC

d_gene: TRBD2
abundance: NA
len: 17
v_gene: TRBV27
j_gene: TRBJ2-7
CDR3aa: CASSLSLQRGQTYEQYF
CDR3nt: TGTGCCAGCAGTTTATCCCTCCAGCGGGGCCAAACCTACGAGCAGTACTTC

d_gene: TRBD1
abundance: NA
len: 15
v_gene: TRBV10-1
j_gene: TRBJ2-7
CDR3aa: CASSDGQGPKDEQYF
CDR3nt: TGCGCCAGCAGTGACGGACAGGGCCCAAAGGACGAGCAGTACTTC

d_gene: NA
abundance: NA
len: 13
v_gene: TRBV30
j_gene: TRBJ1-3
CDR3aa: CALDGSSGNTIYF
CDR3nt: TGTGCCTTGGACGGGAGCTCTGGAAACACCATATATTTT

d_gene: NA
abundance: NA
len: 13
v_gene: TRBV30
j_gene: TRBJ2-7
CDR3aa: CAWSGDSLREQYF
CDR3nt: TGTGCCTGGAGTGGGGACTCCCTTCGAGAGCAGTACTTC

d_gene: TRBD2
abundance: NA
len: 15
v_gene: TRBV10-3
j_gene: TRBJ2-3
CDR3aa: CAITNLAGPTDTQYF
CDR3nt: TGTGCCATCACTAACCTAGCGGGCCCCACAGATACGCAGTATTTT

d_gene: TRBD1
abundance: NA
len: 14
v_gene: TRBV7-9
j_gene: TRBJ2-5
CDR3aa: CASSEQGGRETQYF
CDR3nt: TGTGCCAGCAGCGAACAGGGGGGTCGGGAGACCCAGTACTTC

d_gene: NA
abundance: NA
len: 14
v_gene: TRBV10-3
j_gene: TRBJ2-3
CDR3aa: CAISRGAQSDTQYF
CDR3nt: TGTGCCATCAGCCGGGGGGCACAATCCGATACGCAGTATTTT

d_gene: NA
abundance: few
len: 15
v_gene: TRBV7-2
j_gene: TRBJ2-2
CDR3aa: CASSLEASNTGELFF
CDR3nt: TGTGCCAGCAGCTTAGAGGCTAGCAACACCGGGGAGCTGTTTTTT

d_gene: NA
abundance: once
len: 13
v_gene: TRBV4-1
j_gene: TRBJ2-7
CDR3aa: CASSQVSSREQYF
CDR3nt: TGCGCCAGCAGCCAAGTTTCATCGCGCGAGCAGTACTTC

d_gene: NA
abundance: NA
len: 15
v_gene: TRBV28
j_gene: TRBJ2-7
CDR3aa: CASKTGQSSSHEQYF
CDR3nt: TGTGCCAGCAAAACAGGTCAGTCTAGTTCCCACGAGCAGTACTTC

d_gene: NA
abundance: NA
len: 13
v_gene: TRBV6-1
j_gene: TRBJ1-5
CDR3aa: CASSGTAHQPQHF
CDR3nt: TGTGCCAGCAGTGGCACAGCTCATCAGCCCCAGCATTTT

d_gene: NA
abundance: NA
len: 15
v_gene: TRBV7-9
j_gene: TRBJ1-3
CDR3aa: CASSLVNPRGNTIYF
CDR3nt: TGTGCCAGCAGCTTAGTGAACCCGAGAGGAAACACCATATATTTT

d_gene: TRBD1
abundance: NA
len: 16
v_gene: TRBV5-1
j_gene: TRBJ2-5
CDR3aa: CASSSMGTGETETQYF
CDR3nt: TGCGCCAGCAGCTCCATGGGGACAGGGGAAACGGAGACCCAGTACTTC

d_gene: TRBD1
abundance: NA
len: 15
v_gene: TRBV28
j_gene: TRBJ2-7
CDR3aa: CASSLEDRGAYEQYF
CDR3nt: TGTGCCAGCAGTTTAGAGGACAGGGGGGCCTACGAGCAGTACTTC

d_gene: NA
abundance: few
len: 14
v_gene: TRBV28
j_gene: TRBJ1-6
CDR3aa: CASSPPGEYSPLHF
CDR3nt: TGTGCCAGCAGTCCCCCAGGGGAGTATTCACCCCTCCACTTT

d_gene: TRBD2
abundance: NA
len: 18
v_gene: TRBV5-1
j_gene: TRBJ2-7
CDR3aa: CASSYGLAGGPSSYEQYF
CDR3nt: TGCGCCAGCAGCTATGGACTAGCGGGGGGTCCCAGCTCCTACGAGCAGTACTTC

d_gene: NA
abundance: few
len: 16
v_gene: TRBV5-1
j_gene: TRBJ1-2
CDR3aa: CASSSTPGQTPYGYTF
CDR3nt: TGCGCCAGCAGCTCGACCCCGGGTCAGACTCCGTATGGCTACACCTTC